This T cell receptor beta chain emerged from a study of OX40 agonist ivuxolimab in advanced cancers. Study in general: Patients' therapy was ivuxolimab, an antibody that acts as an agonist of OX40 (CD134). Patients were under 90% male with ages roughly 20 to 85, mean 60. Hepatocellular carcinoma, melanoma, renal cell or head and neck cancer affected the dose-escalation patients.

V dropped 0 bases and J dropped 5; count of bases not matched to a gene: 2. Germline values: CDR1 MRHNA, CDR2 SNTAGT. The CDR3 length is 16 residues. Sequenced by immunoSEQ multiplex PCR; TCRdb stores in-frame clones only, minus some. Among approximately 84,000 clones listed, 90% to 95% were seen once. Turning to this clone: Its target is unknown.

Study-level results: Which antigen the expanded peripheral T cells recognized is unknown.

The chain joins TRBV6-4 to TRBJ2-5; 14 bases fit TRBD2. The sample was CD4+ or CD8+ T cells sorted from blood, taken in a trial of the OX40 agonist ivuxolimab. This receptor was obtained from an adult with an advanced solid tumor such as melanoma, head and neck, liver or kidney cancer. The CDR3 loop reads CASSDSGLAGVETQYF. The CDR3 DNA reads TGTGCCAGCAGTGACTCGGGACTAGCGGGGGTTGAGACCCAGTACTTC.